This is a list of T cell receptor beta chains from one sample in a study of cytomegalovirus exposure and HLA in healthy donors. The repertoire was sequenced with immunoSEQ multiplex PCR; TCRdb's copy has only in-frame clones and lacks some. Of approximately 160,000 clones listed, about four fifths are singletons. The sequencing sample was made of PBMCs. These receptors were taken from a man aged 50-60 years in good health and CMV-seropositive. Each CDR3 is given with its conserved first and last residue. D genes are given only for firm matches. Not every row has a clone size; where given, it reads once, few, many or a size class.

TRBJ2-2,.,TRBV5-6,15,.,TGTGCAAGCGCCGGTCGGCGGGGTCAACCCGGGGAGCTGTTTTTT,CASAGRRGQPGELFF
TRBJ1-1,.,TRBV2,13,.,TGTGCCAGCAGTATAGAGGAGGGCACTGAAGCTTTCTTT,CASSIEEGTEAFF
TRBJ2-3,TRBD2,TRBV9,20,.,TGTGCCAGCAGCGTTCCCAGAGGTCCAGTAGCGGGAGGTACCACAGATACGCAGTATTTT,CASSVPRGPVAGGTTDTQYF
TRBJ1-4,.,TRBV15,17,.,TGTGCCACCAGCAGAGATCGCCTGGGAGGGGTTAATGAAAAACTGTTTTTT,CATSRDRLGGVNEKLFF
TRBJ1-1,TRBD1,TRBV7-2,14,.,TGTGCCAGCAGCTGGACAGGGGTAAACACTGAAGCTTTCTTT,CASSWTGVNTEAFF
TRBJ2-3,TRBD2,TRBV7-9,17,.,TGTGCCAGCAGCTTAATAGCGGGGAGCCCCCGCACAGATACGCAGTATTTT,CASSLIAGSPRTDTQYF
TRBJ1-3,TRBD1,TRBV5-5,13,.,TGTGCCAGCAGCTCGGGACAGGGTTACACCATATATTTT,CASSSGQGYTIYF
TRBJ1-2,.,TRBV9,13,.,TGTGCCAGCAGCGAGGGAGGTTCCTATGGCTACACCTTC,CASSEGGSYGYTF
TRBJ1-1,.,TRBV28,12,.,TGTGCCAGCATCACAGGGCCCACTGAAGCTTTCTTT,CASITGPTEAFF
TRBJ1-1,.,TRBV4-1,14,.,TGCGCCAGCAGCCAGAGAGGGGGTAACACTGAAGCTTTCTTT,CASSQRGGNTEAFF
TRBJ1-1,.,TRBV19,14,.,TGTGCCAGTACCGCGGGACTCGGGAACACTGAAGCTTTCTTT,CASTAGLGNTEAFF
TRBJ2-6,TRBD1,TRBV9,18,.,TGTGCCAGCAGCGTAGGTCACAGGGGAGATTACGGGGCCAACGTCCTGACTTTC,CASSVGHRGDYGANVLTF
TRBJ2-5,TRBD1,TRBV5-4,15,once,TGTGCCAGCTCCTCAGGGGGCGTGATGATAGAGACCCAGTACTTC,CASSSGGVMIETQYF
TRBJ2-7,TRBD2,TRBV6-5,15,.,TGTGCCAGCAGTTACTCGGCTAGCGGCGCCTACGAGCAGTACTTC,CASSYSASGAYEQYF
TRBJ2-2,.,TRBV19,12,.,TGTGCCACAGGCGGGGTCGTCGGGGAGCTGTTTTTT,CATGGVVGELFF
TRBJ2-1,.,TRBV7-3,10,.,TGTGCCAGTAGGCACGGGGAGCAGTTCTTC,CASRHGEQFF
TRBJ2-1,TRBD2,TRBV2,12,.,TGTGCCAGCGGGGGGGATAACAATGAGCAGTTCTTC,CASGGDNNEQFF
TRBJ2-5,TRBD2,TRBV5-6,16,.,TGTGCCAGCAGCTATAGAACTAGCGGGGGGATGGAGACCCAGTACTTC,CASSYRTSGGMETQYF
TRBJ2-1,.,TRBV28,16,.,TGTGCCAGCAGTTTTATCCCAGGGGCCGGGTTATCTGAGCAGTTCTTC,CASSFIPGAGLSEQFF
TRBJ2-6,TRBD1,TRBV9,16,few,TGTGCCAGCAGCGAAGACAGGGGTTATGGGGCCAACGTCCTGACTTTC,CASSEDRGYGANVLTF
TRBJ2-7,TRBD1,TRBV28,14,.,TGTGCCAGCAGACTGGGACAGGGAGACTACGAGCAGTACTTC,CASRLGQGDYEQYF
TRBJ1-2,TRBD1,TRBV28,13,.,TGTGCCAGCAGCTTAACCACAGGGGACGGCTACACCTTC,CASSLTTGDGYTF
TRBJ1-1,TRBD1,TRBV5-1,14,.,TGCGCCAGCAGCCTGGGACAGGTGAACACTGAAGCTTTCTTT,CASSLGQVNTEAFF
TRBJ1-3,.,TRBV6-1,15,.,TGTGCCAGCAGCACCGACAGGAACTCTGGAAACACCATATATTTT,CASSTDRNSGNTIYF
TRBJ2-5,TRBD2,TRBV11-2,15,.,TGTGCCAGCAGCTTAACGGGACTAGCGCGAGAGACCCAGTACTTC,CASSLTGLARETQYF
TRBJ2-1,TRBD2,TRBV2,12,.,TGTGCCAGCCCTAGCGGGAGCGATGAGCAGTTCTTC,CASPSGSDEQFF
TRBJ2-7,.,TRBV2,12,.,TGTGCCAGCAGCACGGACTCCTACGAGCAGTACTTC,CASSTDSYEQYF
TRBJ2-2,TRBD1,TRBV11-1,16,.,TGTGCCAGCAGCACAGGGGGCCGGATCTACACCGGGGAGCTGTTTTTT,CASSTGGRIYTGELFF